Included here is one T cell receptor beta chain sequence, with context. No antigen is known for it. The sample originates from a study of CXCR3-negative and CXCR3-positive naive CD8 T cells. Broader study findings: Comparably high diversity marked both naive subsets, whereas memory CD8+ cells had much lower diversity. With CXCR3 expression partially decreased after cryopreservation, most assays relied on fresh PBMCs. CXCR3-positive naive cells carried more hydrophobic TRB CDR3s than CXCR3-negative naive cells did.

The libraries of TRB cDNA were prepared using 5' RACE with UMI labels. One entry per CDR3 protein, without DNA, is what TCRdb gives after re-calling the 5' RACE reads. Its table records 150,000 or so distinct CDR3 sequences. CDR1 is MGHRA and CDR2 is YSYEKL in the germline V gene. The CDR3 spans 17 residues. Sequencing input: naive CXCR3+ CD8+ T cells from blood. As to subset: CD45RO-CCR7+CD27+CD95- naive CD8+ T cells expressing CXCR3 (TNR3+). The TCR originated in a human donor in good health. Some clones in this sample may be carry-over from other donors' samples. J is TRBJ2-7 and V is TRBV4-1; as DNA is missing, the TRBD2 call by TCRdb cannot be tested. The CDR3 here is CASSQEDRGTSEIEQYF.